The clone carrying this TCR beta chain was seen more than once but under ten times. Antigen: not known. The cDNA had a unique molecular identifier and a template-switch universal primer site. One entry per CDR3 protein, called by TCRdb with MiXCR from the 5' RACE reads. The sample consists of roughly 690,000 distinct CDR3 sequences, 21% of them appearing once. This sample is part of a study of identical twins. Study results and caveats: Not following the same donors, the study drew its conclusions from cross-sectional statistical analysis.

The CDR3 has 13 amino acids. Between the trimmed V and J ends, which lost 2 bases and 13 bases, there was a span of 19 bases. Germline lookup yields CDR1 SGHRS and CDR2 YFSETQ. The same sample was also used in a study of T cells expressing NK-cell markers.

J is TRBJ2-7 and V is TRBV5-1, with D perhaps matching TRBD1 (5 bases). Sequences were obtained from PBMCs. The receptor's source is a woman aged 18-35 years in good health. CDR3 protein: CASSFSRRQSLYF. Here the CDR3 DNA reads TGCGCCAGCAGCTTTTCTAGACGACAGTCCCTTTACTTC. Full variable domain (missing parts from reference TRBV5-1 and TRBJ2-7): KAGVTQTPRYLIKTRGQQVTLSCSPISGHRSVSWYQQTPGQGLQFLFEYFSETQRNKGNFPGRFSGRQFSNSRSEMNVSTLELGDSALYLCASSFSRRQSLYFGPGTRLTVT.